This is a list of T cell receptor beta chains from one sample in a study of blood T cell repertoires in COVID-19. Data came from immunoSEQ multiplex PCR; TCRdb stores just in-frame clones and leaves some out. There are 95,000 to 100,000 clones in the sample; around 85% occur only once, and around 1.9% lies in the top ten. Sequenced input: peripheral blood. Receptor source: a woman in her 70s with active or convalescent COVID-19. CDR3s include the opening cysteine and the closing phenylalanine or tryptophan.

v_call: TRBV7-2
cdr3_aa: CASSFGSRSYNEQFF

v_call: TRBV7-9
cdr3_aa: CASSLSLLAGEINEQFF

v_call: TRBV9
cdr3_aa: CASSVVDTHTEAFF

v_call: TRBV28
cdr3_aa: CAADRTNQPQHF

v_call: TRBV7-2
cdr3_aa: CASSFDTLNTGELFF

v_call: TRBV3-1/TRBV3-2
cdr3_aa: CASSREQETQYF

v_call: TRBV7-2
cdr3_aa: CASSLAAGQGYAEQYF

v_call: TRBV2
cdr3_aa: CASSEARTPTYEQYF

v_call: TRBV10-1
cdr3_aa: CASPPWTDQTSYGYTF

v_call: TRBV30
cdr3_aa: CAWRLAKETQYF

v_call: TRBV2
cdr3_aa: CASTTRPYEQYF

v_call: TRBV28
cdr3_aa: CASSPPGTSGYEQYF

v_call: TRBV6-5
cdr3_aa: CASSSRSTGESAEAFF

v_call: TRBV6-5
cdr3_aa: CASSVTGISNQPQHF

v_call: TRBV19
cdr3_aa: CASSIARGRPNQPQHF

v_call: TRBV6-5
cdr3_aa: CASRLRTGANEKLFF

v_call: TRBV6-5
cdr3_aa: CASSYRDEQFF

v_call: TRBV24-1
cdr3_aa: CATSDPFTGTSGTGELFF

v_call: TRBV29-1
cdr3_aa: CSVENSGKSGTQYF

v_call: TRBV6-9
cdr3_aa: CATDTPGQGKDTIYF

v_call: TRBV7-7
cdr3_aa: CASSLAGGEQFF

v_call: TRBV28
cdr3_aa: CASSPPGGNYEQYF

v_call: TRBV2
cdr3_aa: CASLQPGYGYTF

v_call: TRBV7-9
cdr3_aa: CASSLRVSGNTIYF

v_call: TRBV28
cdr3_aa: CASGPIGRQGVNQPQHF

v_call: TRBV6-6
cdr3_aa: CASSRNTEAFF

v_call: TRBV5-1
cdr3_aa: CASSLAPDNYEQYF

v_call: TRBV7-2
cdr3_aa: CASSSRQGNTIYF

v_call: TRBV5-1
cdr3_aa: CASSDGQGAHTEAFF

v_call: TRBV19
cdr3_aa: CATHNPDGLRDADQETQYF

v_call: TRBV5-4
cdr3_aa: CASSPNTGTAYTDTQYF

v_call: TRBV6-5
cdr3_aa: CASSYSGGANTGELFF

v_call: TRBV7-8
cdr3_aa: CASSLAVSRTLPQPQHF

v_call: TRBV5-1
cdr3_aa: CASSLPGLNTEAFF

v_call: TRBV7-9
cdr3_aa: CASSSQRTGSYGYTF

v_call: TRBV10-3
cdr3_aa: CAIRDREETQYF

v_call: TRBV2
cdr3_aa: CASSEGTGGQPQHF

v_call: TRBV7-2
cdr3_aa: CASSLTSGGFPYEQYF

v_call: TRBV3-1/TRBV3-2
cdr3_aa: CASSQDGGQGASDEQFF

v_call: TRBV7-8
cdr3_aa: CASSPLRGFNSPLHF

v_call: TRBV7-2
cdr3_aa: CASSLRGTGGPGEQYF

v_call: TRBV28
cdr3_aa: CASLGQTQSYTF

v_call: TRBV6-1
cdr3_aa: CASSEGTGLGYTF

v_call: TRBV10-3
cdr3_aa: CAISVSVNTGELFF

v_call: TRBV15
cdr3_aa: CATSNDRTTFTDTQYF

v_call: TRBV12-3/TRBV12-4
cdr3_aa: CASSLRTGVGYTF

v_call: TRBV5-1
cdr3_aa: CASSQGQVKETQYF

v_call: TRBV2
cdr3_aa: CASSLQGNTEAFF

v_call: TRBV28
cdr3_aa: CASSFQVTEAFF

v_call: TRBV7-9
cdr3_aa: CASSLDRVENEKLFF

v_call: TRBV29-1
cdr3_aa: CSVDGTGPYEQYF

v_call: TRBV2
cdr3_aa: CASSPSSGNAGANVLTF

v_call: TRBV5-1
cdr3_aa: CASSLETGRNTIYF

v_call: TRBV5-4
cdr3_aa: CASSFRTGVRETQYF

v_call: TRBV7-2
cdr3_aa: CASSLAGGRPSYEQYF